Included here is one T cell receptor (beta chain) sequence, with context. The data stem from a study of blood T cell repertoires in COVID-19. CDR1 and CDR2 from the germline V gene are MNHEY and SMNVEV (reference sequence). The J segment lost 2 bases and the V segment lost 4 bases, leaving 4 bases of the junction unmatched. This CDR3 has 16 amino acids. In the original workflow: Amplified reference gene primers provided the basis for estimating nucleated cell counts. Here immunoSEQ multiplex PCR was the method, and the copy in TCRdb shows in-frame clones only, minus some. That table gives V, J and clone size, and the DNA gave D and trimming. Counted here are approximately 250,000 clones, less than 90% occurring once; the ten biggest clones make up roughly 1.8%.

This TCR derives from a man aged 30 to 45 with active or convalescent COVID-19. Sequencing was performed on peripheral blood. This chain connects TRBV27 to TRBJ2-3, with 12 bases identical to TRBD2. The CDR3 protein is CASSSTSGGHTDTQYF. The CDR3 bases are TGTGCCAGCAGTTCCACTAGCGGGGGGCACACAGATACGCAGTATTTT.